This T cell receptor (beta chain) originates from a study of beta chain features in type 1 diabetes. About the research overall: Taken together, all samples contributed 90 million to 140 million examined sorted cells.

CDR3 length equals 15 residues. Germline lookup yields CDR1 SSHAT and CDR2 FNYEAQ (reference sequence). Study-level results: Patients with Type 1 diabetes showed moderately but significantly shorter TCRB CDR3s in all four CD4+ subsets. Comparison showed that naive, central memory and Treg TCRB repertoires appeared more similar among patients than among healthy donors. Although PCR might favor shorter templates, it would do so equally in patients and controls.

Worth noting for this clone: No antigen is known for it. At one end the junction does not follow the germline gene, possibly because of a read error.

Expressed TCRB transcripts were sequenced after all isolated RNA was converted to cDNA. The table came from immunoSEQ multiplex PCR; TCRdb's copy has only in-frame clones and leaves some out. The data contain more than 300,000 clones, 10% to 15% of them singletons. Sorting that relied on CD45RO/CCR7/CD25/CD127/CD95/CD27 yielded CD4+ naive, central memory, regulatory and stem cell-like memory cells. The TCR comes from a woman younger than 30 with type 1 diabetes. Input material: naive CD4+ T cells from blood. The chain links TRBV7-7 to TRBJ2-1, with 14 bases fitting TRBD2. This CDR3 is CASSPGLAGESEQFF. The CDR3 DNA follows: TGTGCTAGCAGCCCGGGACTAGCGGGAGAGAGTGAGCAGTTCTTC.